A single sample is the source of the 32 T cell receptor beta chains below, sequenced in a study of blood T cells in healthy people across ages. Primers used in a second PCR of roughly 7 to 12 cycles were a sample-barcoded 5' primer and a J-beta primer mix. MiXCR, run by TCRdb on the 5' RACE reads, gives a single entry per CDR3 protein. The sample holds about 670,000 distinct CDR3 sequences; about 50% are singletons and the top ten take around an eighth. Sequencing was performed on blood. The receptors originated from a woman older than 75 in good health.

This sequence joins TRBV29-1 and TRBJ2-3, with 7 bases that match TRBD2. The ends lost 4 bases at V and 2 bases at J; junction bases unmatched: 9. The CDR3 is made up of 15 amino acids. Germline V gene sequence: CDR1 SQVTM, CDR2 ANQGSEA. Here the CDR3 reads CSVGILAVNTDTQYF. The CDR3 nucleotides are TGCAGCGTTGGTATCCTAGCGGTGAACACAGATACGCAGTATTTT.

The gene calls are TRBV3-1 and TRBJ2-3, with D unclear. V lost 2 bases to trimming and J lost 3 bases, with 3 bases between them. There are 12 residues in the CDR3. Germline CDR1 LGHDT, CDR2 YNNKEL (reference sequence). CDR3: CASSQWTDTQYF. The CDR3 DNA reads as TGTGCCAGCAGCCAATGGACAGATACGCAGTATTTT.

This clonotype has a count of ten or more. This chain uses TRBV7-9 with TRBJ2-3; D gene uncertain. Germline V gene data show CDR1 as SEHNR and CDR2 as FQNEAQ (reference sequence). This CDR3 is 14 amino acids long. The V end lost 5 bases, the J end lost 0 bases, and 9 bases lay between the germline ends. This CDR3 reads CASSPQGSTDTQYF. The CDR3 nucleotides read TGTGCCAGCAGCCCACAAGGGAGCACAGATACGCAGTATTTT.

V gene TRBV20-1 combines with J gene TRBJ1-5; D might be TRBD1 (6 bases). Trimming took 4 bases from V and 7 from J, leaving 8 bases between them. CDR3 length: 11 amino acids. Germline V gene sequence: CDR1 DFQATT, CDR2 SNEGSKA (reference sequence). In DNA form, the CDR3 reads TGCAGTGCTATAGGGGGACAGCCCCAGCATTTT. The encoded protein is CSAIGGQPQHF.

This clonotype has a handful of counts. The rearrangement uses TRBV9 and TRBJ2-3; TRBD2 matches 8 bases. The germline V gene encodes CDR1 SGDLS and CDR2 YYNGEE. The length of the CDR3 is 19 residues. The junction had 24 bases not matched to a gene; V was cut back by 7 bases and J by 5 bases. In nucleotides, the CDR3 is TGTGCCAGCGCGGGGACTAAGCGGGAGTGGAGGGCGTCAAGAGATACGCAGTATTTT. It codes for CASAGTKREWRASRDTQYF.

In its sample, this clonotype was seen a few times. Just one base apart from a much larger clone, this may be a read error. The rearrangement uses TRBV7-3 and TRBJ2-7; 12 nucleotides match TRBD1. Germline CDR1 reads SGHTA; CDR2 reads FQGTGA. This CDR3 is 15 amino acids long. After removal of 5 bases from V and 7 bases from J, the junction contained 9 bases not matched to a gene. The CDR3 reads CASSQGTGGENEQYF. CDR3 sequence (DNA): TGTGCCAGCAGCCAAGGGACAGGGGGCGAAAATGAGCAGTACTTC.

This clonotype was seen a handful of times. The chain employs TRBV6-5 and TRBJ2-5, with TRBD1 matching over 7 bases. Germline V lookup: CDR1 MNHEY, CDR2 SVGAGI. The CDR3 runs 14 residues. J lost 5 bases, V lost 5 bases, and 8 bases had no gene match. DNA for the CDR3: TGTGCCAGCAGTGTACAGGGGAGTGAGGAGACCCAGTACTTC. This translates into CASSVQGSEETQYF.

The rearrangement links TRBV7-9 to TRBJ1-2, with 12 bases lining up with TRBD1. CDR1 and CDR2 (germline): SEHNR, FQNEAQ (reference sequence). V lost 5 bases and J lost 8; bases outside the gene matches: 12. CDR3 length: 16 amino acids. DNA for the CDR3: TGTGCCAGCAGCGGATCCGGGACAGGGGGCTTGGAGGGCTACACCTTC. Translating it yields CASSGSGTGGLEGYTF.

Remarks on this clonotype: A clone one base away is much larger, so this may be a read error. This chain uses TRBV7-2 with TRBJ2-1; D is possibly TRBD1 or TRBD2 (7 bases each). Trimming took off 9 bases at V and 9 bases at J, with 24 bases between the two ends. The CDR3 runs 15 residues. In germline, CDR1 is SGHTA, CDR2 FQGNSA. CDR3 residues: CARSQGRETVSEQFF. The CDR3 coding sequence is TGTGCCAGATCACAGGGGCGGGAGACGGTCAGTGAGCAGTTCTTC.

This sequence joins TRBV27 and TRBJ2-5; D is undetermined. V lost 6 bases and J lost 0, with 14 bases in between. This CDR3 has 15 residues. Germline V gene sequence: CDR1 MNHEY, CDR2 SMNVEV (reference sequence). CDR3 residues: CASSRSGPNQETQYF. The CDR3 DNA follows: TGTGCCAGCAGCCGATCTGGGCCAAACCAAGAGACCCAGTACTTC.

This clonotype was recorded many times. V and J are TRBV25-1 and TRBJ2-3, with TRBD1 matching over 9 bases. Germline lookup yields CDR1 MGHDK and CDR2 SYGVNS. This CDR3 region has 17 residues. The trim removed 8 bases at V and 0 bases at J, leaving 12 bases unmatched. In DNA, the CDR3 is TGTGCCAGCGGAGTCCTGGGACAGGGAACGAGCACAGATACGCAGTATTTT. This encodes CASGVLGQGTSTDTQYF. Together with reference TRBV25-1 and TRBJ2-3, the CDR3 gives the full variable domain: EADIYQTPRYLVIGTGKKITLECSQTMGHDKMYWYQQDPGMELHLIHYSYGVNSTEKGDLSSESTVSRIRTEHFPLTLESARPSHTSQYLCASGVLGQGTSTDTQYFGPGTRLTVL.

The CDR3 DNA is TGTGCCAGCAGTACTAGACAGGGCGGCACAGATACGCAGTATTTT. As protein: CASSTRQGGTDTQYF. V and J are TRBV28 and TRBJ2-3; TRBD1 agrees at 7 bases. CDR1 is MDHEN, CDR2 SYDVKM, per germline. With V trimmed by 5 bases and J by 1 base, 6 bases remained unmatched. The CDR3 is made up of 15 amino acids.

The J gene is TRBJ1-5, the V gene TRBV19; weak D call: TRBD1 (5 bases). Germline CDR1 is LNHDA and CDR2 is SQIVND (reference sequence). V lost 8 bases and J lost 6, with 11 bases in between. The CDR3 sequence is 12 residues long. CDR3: CASLGGVQPQHF. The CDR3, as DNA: TGTGCCAGTCTTGGGGGAGTTCAGCCCCAGCATTTT. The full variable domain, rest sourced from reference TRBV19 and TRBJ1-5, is DGGITQSPKYLFRKEGQNVTLSCEQNLNHDAMYWYRQDPGQGLRLIYYSQIVNDFQKGDIAEGYSVSREKKESFPLTVTSAQKNPTAFYLCASLGGVQPQHFGDGTRLSIL.

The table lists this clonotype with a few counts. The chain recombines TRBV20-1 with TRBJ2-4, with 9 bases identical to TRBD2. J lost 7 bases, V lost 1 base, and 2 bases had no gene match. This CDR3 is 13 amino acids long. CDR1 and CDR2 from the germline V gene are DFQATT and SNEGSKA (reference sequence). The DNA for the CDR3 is TGCAGTGCTAGAGCCGGGACTAGCAACATTCAGTACTTC. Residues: CSARAGTSNIQYF.

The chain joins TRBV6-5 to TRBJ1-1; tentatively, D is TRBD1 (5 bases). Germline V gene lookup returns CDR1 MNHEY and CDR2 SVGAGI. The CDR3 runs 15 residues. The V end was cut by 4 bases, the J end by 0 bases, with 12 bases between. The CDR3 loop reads CASSSFGGMNTEAFF. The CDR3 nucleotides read TGTGCCAGCAGTTCCTTCGGGGGGATGAACACTGAAGCTTTCTTT.

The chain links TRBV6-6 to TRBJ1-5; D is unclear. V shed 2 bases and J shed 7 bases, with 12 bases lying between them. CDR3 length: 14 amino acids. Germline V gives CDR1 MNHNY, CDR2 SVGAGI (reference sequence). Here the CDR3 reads CASSYGRAGQPQHF. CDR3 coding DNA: TGTGCCAGCAGTTACGGACGAGCGGGGCAGCCCCAGCATTTT.

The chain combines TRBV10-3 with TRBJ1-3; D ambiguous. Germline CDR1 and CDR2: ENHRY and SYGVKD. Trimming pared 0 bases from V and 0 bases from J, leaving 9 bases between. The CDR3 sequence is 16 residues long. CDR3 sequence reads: CAISESGKDSGNTIYF. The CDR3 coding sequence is TGTGCCATCAGTGAGTCCGGCAAAGACTCTGGAAACACCATATATTTT.

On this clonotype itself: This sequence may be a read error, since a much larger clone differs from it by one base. The CDR3 sequence is CVSSVVSTGTGGAYEQFF. The CDR3 DNA reads TGTGTCAGCAGCGTAGTTTCCACCGGGACAGGGGGCGCGTATGAGCAGTTCTTC. V gene TRBV9 combines with J gene TRBJ2-1, with TRBD1 identical over 12 bases. Germline assignment: CDR1 SGDLS and CDR2 YYNGEE. CDR3 length: 18 amino acids.

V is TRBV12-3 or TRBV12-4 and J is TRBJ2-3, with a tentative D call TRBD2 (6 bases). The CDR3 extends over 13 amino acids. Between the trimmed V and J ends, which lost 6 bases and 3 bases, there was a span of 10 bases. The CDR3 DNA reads TGTGCCAGCAGACGCGGGACGACAGATACGCAGTATTTT. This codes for CASRRGTTDTQYF.

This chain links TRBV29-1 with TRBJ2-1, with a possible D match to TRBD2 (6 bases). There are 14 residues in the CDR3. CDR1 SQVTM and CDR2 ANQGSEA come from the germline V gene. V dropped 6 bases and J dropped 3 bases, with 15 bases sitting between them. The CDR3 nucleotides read TGCAGCGTCGCCAGGTGGGGGGACTACAATGAGCAGTTCTTC. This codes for CSVARWGDYNEQFF.

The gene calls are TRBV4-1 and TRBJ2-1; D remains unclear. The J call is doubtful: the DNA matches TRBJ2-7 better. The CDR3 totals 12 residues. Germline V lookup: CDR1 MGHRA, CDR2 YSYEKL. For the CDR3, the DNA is TGCGCCAGCAGCCAAATGCTTGAGGAGCAGTACTTC. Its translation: CASSQMLEEQYF.

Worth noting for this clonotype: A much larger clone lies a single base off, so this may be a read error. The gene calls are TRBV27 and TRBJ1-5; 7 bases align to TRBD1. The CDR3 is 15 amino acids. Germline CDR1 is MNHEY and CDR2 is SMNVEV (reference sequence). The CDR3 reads CAGSSTGYSNQPQHF. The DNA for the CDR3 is TGTGCCGGCAGTTCGACAGGGTATAGCAATCAGCCCCAGCATTTT.

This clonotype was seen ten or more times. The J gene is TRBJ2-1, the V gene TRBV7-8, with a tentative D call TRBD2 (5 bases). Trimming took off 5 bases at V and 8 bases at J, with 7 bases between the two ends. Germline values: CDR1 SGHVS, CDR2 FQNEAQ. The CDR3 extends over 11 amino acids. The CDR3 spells CASSMRDEQFF. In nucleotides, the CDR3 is TGTGCCAGCAGCATGAGGGATGAGCAGTTCTTC.

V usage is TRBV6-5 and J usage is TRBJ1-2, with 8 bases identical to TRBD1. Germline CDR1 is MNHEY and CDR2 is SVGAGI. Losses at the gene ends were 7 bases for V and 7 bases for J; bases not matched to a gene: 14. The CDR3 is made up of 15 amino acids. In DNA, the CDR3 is TGTGCCAGCACCTTAGAGGACAGGGTCCGGGTTGGCTACACCTTC. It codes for CASTLEDRVRVGYTF.

For the CDR3, the DNA is TGTGCCAGCTCGCCGACCACGGCGCAGAGCTCCTATAATTCACCCCTCCACTTT. Encoded protein: CASSPTTAQSSYNSPLHF. The V and J genes are TRBV18 and TRBJ1-6; D remains unclear. V lost 6 bases to trimming and J lost 0 bases, with 18 bases between them. Germline CDR1 and CDR2: KGHSH and LQKENI. CDR3 length: 18 amino acids.

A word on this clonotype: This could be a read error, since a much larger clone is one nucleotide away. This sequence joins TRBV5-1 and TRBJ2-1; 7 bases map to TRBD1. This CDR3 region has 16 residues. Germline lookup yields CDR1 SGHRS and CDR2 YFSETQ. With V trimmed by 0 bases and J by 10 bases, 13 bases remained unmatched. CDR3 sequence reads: CASSLGGGRVREEQFF. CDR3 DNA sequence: TGCGCCAGCAGCTTGGGAGGGGGCAGGGTCAGAGAAGAGCAGTTCTTC.

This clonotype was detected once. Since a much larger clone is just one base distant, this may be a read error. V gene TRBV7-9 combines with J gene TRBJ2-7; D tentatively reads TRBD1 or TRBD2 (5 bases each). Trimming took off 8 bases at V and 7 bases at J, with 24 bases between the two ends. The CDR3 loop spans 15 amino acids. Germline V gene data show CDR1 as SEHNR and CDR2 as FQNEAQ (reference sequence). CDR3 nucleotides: TGTGCCAGCGAGATATTCGGGGCGACCTACAATGAGCAGTACTTC. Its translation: CASEIFGATYNEQYF.

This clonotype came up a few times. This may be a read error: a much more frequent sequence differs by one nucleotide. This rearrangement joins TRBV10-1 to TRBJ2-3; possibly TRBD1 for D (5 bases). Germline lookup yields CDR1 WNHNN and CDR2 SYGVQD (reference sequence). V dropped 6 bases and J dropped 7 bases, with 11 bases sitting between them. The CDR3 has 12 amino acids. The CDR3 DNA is TGCGCCAGCAGGGATTCAGGGAATACGCAGTATTTT. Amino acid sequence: CASRDSGNTQYF.

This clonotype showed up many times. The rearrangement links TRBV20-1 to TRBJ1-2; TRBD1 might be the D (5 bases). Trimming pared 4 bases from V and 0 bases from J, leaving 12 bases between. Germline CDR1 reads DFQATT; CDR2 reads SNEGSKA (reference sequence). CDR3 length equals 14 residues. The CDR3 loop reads CSATPRGSNYGYTF. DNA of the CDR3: TGCAGTGCTACCCCAAGGGGTTCTAACTATGGCTACACCTTC.

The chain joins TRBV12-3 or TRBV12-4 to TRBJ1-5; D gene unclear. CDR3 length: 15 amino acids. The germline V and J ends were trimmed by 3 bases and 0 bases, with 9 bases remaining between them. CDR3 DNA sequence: TGTGCCAGCAGTTTTTACCCTAATAGCAATCAGCCCCAGCATTTT. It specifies CASSFYPNSNQPQHF.

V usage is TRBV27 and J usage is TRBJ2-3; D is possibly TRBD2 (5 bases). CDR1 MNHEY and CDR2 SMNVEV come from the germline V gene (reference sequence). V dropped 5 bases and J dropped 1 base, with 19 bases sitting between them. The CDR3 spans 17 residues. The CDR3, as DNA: TGTGCCAGCAGTCCGCGACATACTAGTTACGGCACAGATACGCAGTATTTT. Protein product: CASSPRHTSYGTDTQYF.

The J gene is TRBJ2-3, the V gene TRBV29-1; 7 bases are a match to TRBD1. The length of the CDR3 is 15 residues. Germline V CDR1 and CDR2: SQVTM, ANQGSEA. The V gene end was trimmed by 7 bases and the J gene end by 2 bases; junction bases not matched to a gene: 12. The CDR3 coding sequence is TGCAGCGCCGGGCCCGACAGGGCCAACACAGATACGCAGTATTTT. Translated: CSAGPDRANTDTQYF.